Listed below are T cell receptor beta chains from one sample, sequenced in a study of T cells in Graves' hyperthyroidism and ophthalmopathy. Using its own MiXCR run on the multiplex PCR reads, TCRdb lists one record per CDR3 protein. The repertoire includes about 420,000 distinct CDR3 sequences, approximately 15% of them detected once, and around 7.3% sits in the top ten. Sequences were obtained from blood. Every receptor here comes from a woman aged 18 to 35 with Graves' hyperthyroidism. Each CDR3 is given with its conserved first and last residue. The order of the fields is V gene, clone size, D gene, J gene, CDR3 protein, CDR3 DNA. D genes are given only for firm matches. A clone size is listed for some rows: how often the clone was seen (once, few, many), or a class if it is expanded.

v_call: TRBV5-6
clone_size: many
d_call: .
j_call: TRBJ2-2
cdr3_aa: CASRLRVYTGELFF
cdr3_nt: TGTGCCAGCAGGCTCCGGGTTTACACCGGGGAGCTGTTTTTT

v_call: TRBV20-1
clone_size: many
d_call: .
j_call: TRBJ2-5
cdr3_aa: CSARVQGREETQYF
cdr3_nt: TGCAGTGCTAGAGTTCAGGGGCGGGAAGAGACCCAGTACTTC

v_call: TRBV7-6
clone_size: many
d_call: TRBD2
j_call: TRBJ2-3
cdr3_aa: CASSRSTLAGTDTQYF
cdr3_nt: TGTGCCAGCAGCCGATCCACACTAGCGGGGACAGATACGCAGTATTTT

v_call: TRBV7-8
clone_size: few
d_call: TRBD2
j_call: TRBJ2-3
cdr3_aa: CASSLVPPGLAGPDTQYF
cdr3_nt: TGTGCCAGCAGCTTAGTGCCCCCGGGACTAGCGGGCCCAGATACGCAGTATTTT

v_call: TRBV5-1
clone_size: many
d_call: .
j_call: TRBJ1-1
cdr3_aa: CASSLVRGYTEAFF
cdr3_nt: TGCGCCAGCAGCTTGGTACGGGGGTACACTGAAGCTTTCTTT

v_call: TRBV9
clone_size: once
d_call: TRBD2
j_call: TRBJ2-7
cdr3_aa: CASSSGLAGGPYYEQYF
cdr3_nt: TGTGCCAGCAGCAGCGGACTAGCGGGAGGCCCATATTACGAGCAGTACTTC

v_call: TRBV7-3
clone_size: few
d_call: TRBD2
j_call: TRBJ2-4
cdr3_aa: CASSLMSGGKNIQYF
cdr3_nt: TGTGCCAGCAGCTTAATGAGCGGGGGCAAAAACATTCAGTACTTC

v_call: TRBV25-1
clone_size: .
d_call: .
j_call: TRBJ2-2
cdr3_aa: CASSDRGAAGELFF
cdr3_nt: TGTGCCAGCAGTGACCGGGGCGCAGCCGGGGAGCTGTTTTTT

v_call: TRBV7-8
clone_size: many
d_call: TRBD2
j_call: TRBJ2-5
cdr3_aa: CASSPDGWARGAEETQYF
cdr3_nt: TGTGCCAGCAGCCCCGACGGTTGGGCGCGGGGGGCGGAAGAGACCCAGTACTTC

v_call: TRBV5-1
clone_size: .
d_call: TRBD2
j_call: TRBJ2-7
cdr3_aa: CASSEREWSYEQYF
cdr3_nt: TGCGCCAGCAGCGAGCGGGAGTGGTCCTACGAGCAGTACTTC

v_call: TRBV27
clone_size: many
d_call: .
j_call: TRBJ2-2
cdr3_aa: CASSLALDGELFF
cdr3_nt: TGTGCCAGCAGTTTGGCCCTTGACGGGGAGCTGTTTTTT

v_call: TRBV20-1
clone_size: many
d_call: .
j_call: TRBJ2-7
cdr3_aa: CSARWGYEQYF
cdr3_nt: TGCAGTGCCCGTTGGGGCTACGAGCAGTACTTC

v_call: TRBV12-3/TRBV12-4
clone_size: .
d_call: .
j_call: TRBJ1-1
cdr3_aa: CASSLDKWVGDTEAFF
cdr3_nt: TGTGCCAGCAGTCTAGATAAGTGGGTTGGGGACACTGAAGCTTTCTTT

v_call: TRBV7-3
clone_size: many
d_call: TRBD1
j_call: TRBJ1-6
cdr3_aa: CASGTGATNSPLHF
cdr3_nt: TGTGCCAGCGGGACAGGGGCCACTAATTCACCCCTCCACTTT

v_call: TRBV5-8
clone_size: many
d_call: .
j_call: TRBJ1-2
cdr3_aa: CASSLRGERGYTF
cdr3_nt: TGTGCCAGCAGCTTGCGAGGGGAGAGGGGCTACACCTTC

v_call: TRBV20-1
clone_size: many
d_call: TRBD2
j_call: TRBJ2-3
cdr3_aa: CSALTARAGVTDTQYF
cdr3_nt: TGCAGTGCCCTCACGGCTAGGGCGGGAGTCACAGATACGCAGTATTTT

v_call: TRBV3-1
clone_size: .
d_call: .
j_call: TRBJ1-5
cdr3_aa: CASSHGGDQPQHF
cdr3_nt: TGTGCCAGCAGCCACGGTGGAGATCAGCCCCAGCATTTT

v_call: TRBV4-1
clone_size: .
d_call: .
j_call: TRBJ2-2
cdr3_aa: CASSHEWILDTGELFF
cdr3_nt: TGCGCCAGCAGCCATGAGTGGATTTTAGACACCGGGGAGCTGTTTTTT

v_call: TRBV20-1
clone_size: many
d_call: TRBD2
j_call: TRBJ2-1
cdr3_aa: CSAPGLAGPQTEQFF
cdr3_nt: TGCAGTGCTCCGGGACTAGCGGGGCCCCAAACAGAGCAGTTCTTC

v_call: TRBV13
clone_size: many
d_call: .
j_call: TRBJ1-1
cdr3_aa: CASSSGPEAFF
cdr3_nt: TGTGCCAGCAGCTCGGGGCCTGAAGCTTTCTTT

v_call: TRBV7-3
clone_size: many
d_call: .
j_call: TRBJ2-7
cdr3_aa: CASSFHQGLEQYF
cdr3_nt: TGTGCCAGCAGCTTCCACCAGGGCCTAGAGCAGTACTTC

v_call: TRBV7-3
clone_size: many
d_call: .
j_call: TRBJ2-2
cdr3_aa: CASAQTGTGELFF
cdr3_nt: TGTGCCAGCGCCCAAACAGGGACCGGGGAGCTGTTTTTT

v_call: TRBV9
clone_size: many
d_call: .
j_call: TRBJ2-3
cdr3_aa: CASSPPAPADTQYF
cdr3_nt: TGTGCCAGCAGCCCCCCGGCCCCCGCAGATACGCAGTATTTT

v_call: TRBV7-2
clone_size: .
d_call: .
j_call: TRBJ2-7
cdr3_aa: CASSLVPDRMFGDSYEQYF
cdr3_nt: TGTGCCAGCAGCTTAGTTCCCGACAGGATGTTCGGCGACTCCTACGAGCAGTACTTC

v_call: TRBV11-3
clone_size: many
d_call: TRBD2
j_call: TRBJ2-1
cdr3_aa: CASSLEGLAGDEQFF
cdr3_nt: TGTGCCAGCAGCTTAGAGGGACTAGCGGGAGATGAGCAGTTCTTC

v_call: TRBV20-1
clone_size: .
d_call: TRBD1
j_call: TRBJ1-1
cdr3_aa: CSVETGEDTEAFF
cdr3_nt: TGCAGCGTAGAGACAGGGGAGGACACTGAAGCTTTCTTT

v_call: TRBV6-5
clone_size: many
d_call: .
j_call: TRBJ2-3
cdr3_aa: CASSYSMFADTQYF
cdr3_nt: TGTGCCAGCAGTTACTCGATGTTCGCAGATACGCAGTATTTT

v_call: TRBV12-3/TRBV12-4
clone_size: few
d_call: TRBD1
j_call: TRBJ2-5
cdr3_aa: CASSRDRAQYF
cdr3_nt: TGTGCCAGCAGCCGCGACAGGGCACAGTACTTC

v_call: TRBV2
clone_size: many
d_call: .
j_call: TRBJ2-4
cdr3_aa: CASRGGDIQYF
cdr3_nt: TGTGCCAGCAGAGGAGGGGACATTCAGTACTTC

v_call: TRBV19
clone_size: many
d_call: TRBD1
j_call: TRBJ2-7
cdr3_aa: CASSSGTASYEQYF
cdr3_nt: TGTGCCAGTAGTTCCGGGACAGCCTCCTACGAGCAGTACTTC

v_call: TRBV5-1
clone_size: many
d_call: TRBD2
j_call: TRBJ2-3
cdr3_aa: CASSSGLAGGIADTQYF
cdr3_nt: TGCGCCAGCAGCTCAGGACTAGCGGGAGGCATCGCAGATACGCAGTATTTT

v_call: TRBV7-9
clone_size: .
d_call: TRBD2
j_call: TRBJ2-1
cdr3_aa: CASIAGGYNEQFF
cdr3_nt: TGTGCCAGCATAGCGGGGGGATACAATGAGCAGTTCTTC

v_call: TRBV5-1
clone_size: many
d_call: TRBD1
j_call: TRBJ1-1
cdr3_aa: CASSLGAGGTEAFF
cdr3_nt: TGCGCCAGCAGCTTGGGGGCAGGGGGCACTGAAGCTTTCTTT

v_call: TRBV3-1
clone_size: many
d_call: .
j_call: TRBJ1-2
cdr3_aa: CASSQDPGRGGPYGYTF
cdr3_nt: TGTGCCAGCAGCCAAGATCCGGGACGGGGAGGTCCCTATGGCTACACCTTC

v_call: TRBV5-4
clone_size: many
d_call: TRBD2
j_call: TRBJ2-1
cdr3_aa: CASSLGLAGSYEQFF
cdr3_nt: TGTGCCAGCAGCCTGGGACTAGCGGGGTCCTATGAGCAGTTCTTC

v_call: TRBV11-2
clone_size: .
d_call: .
j_call: TRBJ1-1
cdr3_aa: CASSLFGRRSMNTEAFF
cdr3_nt: TGTGCCAGCAGCTTATTCGGGCGGAGGAGTATGAACACTGAAGCTTTCTTT

v_call: TRBV11-2
clone_size: many
d_call: .
j_call: TRBJ2-3
cdr3_aa: CASSPPEDTQYF
cdr3_nt: TGTGCCAGCAGCCCGCCCGAAGATACGCAGTATTTT

v_call: TRBV10-3
clone_size: .
d_call: TRBD2
j_call: TRBJ2-1
cdr3_aa: CAISTGTSGRAYNEQFF
cdr3_nt: TGTGCCATCAGTACCGGGACTAGCGGGAGGGCCTACAATGAGCAGTTCTTC

v_call: TRBV28
clone_size: many
d_call: TRBD2
j_call: TRBJ2-1
cdr3_aa: CASSYPPFEAGAYNEQFF
cdr3_nt: TGTGCCAGCAGTTATCCCCCCTTCGAGGCGGGGGCCTACAATGAGCAGTTCTTC

v_call: TRBV27
clone_size: many
d_call: .
j_call: TRBJ2-1
cdr3_aa: CASSLYQGSEQFF
cdr3_nt: TGTGCCAGCAGTTTATACCAGGGTAGTGAGCAGTTCTTC

v_call: TRBV4-2
clone_size: .
d_call: TRBD2
j_call: TRBJ2-1
cdr3_aa: CASSQQVLAGSYNEQFF
cdr3_nt: TGTGCCAGCAGCCAACAAGTGCTAGCGGGATCCTACAATGAGCAGTTCTTC

v_call: TRBV4-1
clone_size: .
d_call: TRBD2
j_call: TRBJ2-7
cdr3_aa: CASSQPRGLDTYEQYF
cdr3_nt: TGCGCCAGCAGCCAACCTAGGGGACTAGACACCTACGAGCAGTACTTC

v_call: TRBV29-1
clone_size: .
d_call: TRBD1
j_call: TRBJ2-1
cdr3_aa: CSSKGQGVSNEQFF
cdr3_nt: TGCAGCTCCAAAGGGCAGGGGGTTAGTAATGAGCAGTTCTTC

v_call: TRBV12-3/TRBV12-4
clone_size: many
d_call: .
j_call: TRBJ2-3
cdr3_aa: CASRPYRDGTDTQYF
cdr3_nt: TGTGCCAGCAGACCTTACAGGGACGGCACAGATACGCAGTATTTT

v_call: TRBV10-1
clone_size: many
d_call: .
j_call: TRBJ2-5
cdr3_aa: CASSEDRIQETQYF
cdr3_nt: TGCGCCAGCAGTGAGGACCGGATCCAAGAGACCCAGTACTTC

v_call: TRBV7-8
clone_size: many
d_call: .
j_call: TRBJ2-5
cdr3_aa: CASSYTGTAYQETQYF
cdr3_nt: TGTGCCAGCAGCTACACCGGGACCGCATACCAAGAGACCCAGTACTTC

v_call: TRBV12-3/TRBV12-4
clone_size: many
d_call: .
j_call: TRBJ1-5
cdr3_aa: CASSFGGNQPQHF
cdr3_nt: TGTGCCAGCAGTTTCGGAGGCAATCAGCCCCAGCATTTT

v_call: TRBV19
clone_size: .
d_call: TRBD2
j_call: TRBJ2-2
cdr3_aa: CASSMTSGMNTGELFF
cdr3_nt: TGTGCCAGTAGTATGACTAGCGGGATGAACACCGGGGAGCTGTTTTTT

v_call: TRBV29-1
clone_size: many
d_call: .
j_call: TRBJ2-5
cdr3_aa: CSVEDLTAPGETQYF
cdr3_nt: TGCAGCGTTGAAGATCTAACAGCCCCCGGAGAGACCCAGTACTTC

v_call: TRBV20-1
clone_size: .
d_call: TRBD1
j_call: TRBJ1-3
cdr3_aa: CSARGTGSGNTIYF
cdr3_nt: TGCAGTGCCCGGGGGACAGGGTCTGGAAACACCATATATTTT

v_call: TRBV11-3
clone_size: many
d_call: .
j_call: TRBJ2-3
cdr3_aa: CASSSGHNTQYF
cdr3_nt: TGTGCCAGCAGCTCCGGACACAACACGCAGTATTTT

v_call: TRBV15
clone_size: few
d_call: .
j_call: TRBJ2-7
cdr3_aa: CATSRDWAGSSYEQYF
cdr3_nt: TGTGCCACCAGCAGAGATTGGGCTGGGAGCTCCTACGAGCAGTACTTC

v_call: TRBV6-1
clone_size: many
d_call: TRBD1
j_call: TRBJ1-5
cdr3_aa: CASSPNQGVLSQPQHF
cdr3_nt: TGTGCCAGCAGCCCAAATCAGGGGGTGTTGAGTCAGCCCCAGCATTTT

v_call: TRBV6-2/TRBV6-3
clone_size: few
d_call: TRBD2
j_call: TRBJ2-3
cdr3_aa: CASSPHAAGGRDTQYF
cdr3_nt: TGTGCCAGCAGTCCCCATGCGGCGGGGGGCAGGGATACGCAGTATTTT

v_call: TRBV4-1
clone_size: few
d_call: .
j_call: TRBJ2-7
cdr3_aa: CASSQEPDISYEQYF
cdr3_nt: TGCGCCAGCAGCCAAGAGCCGGACATCTCCTACGAGCAGTACTTC

v_call: TRBV3-1
clone_size: .
d_call: TRBD1
j_call: TRBJ2-6
cdr3_aa: CASSQGTGGSSGANVLTF
cdr3_nt: TGTGCCAGCAGCCAAGGGACAGGGGGTAGCTCTGGGGCCAACGTCCTGACTTTC